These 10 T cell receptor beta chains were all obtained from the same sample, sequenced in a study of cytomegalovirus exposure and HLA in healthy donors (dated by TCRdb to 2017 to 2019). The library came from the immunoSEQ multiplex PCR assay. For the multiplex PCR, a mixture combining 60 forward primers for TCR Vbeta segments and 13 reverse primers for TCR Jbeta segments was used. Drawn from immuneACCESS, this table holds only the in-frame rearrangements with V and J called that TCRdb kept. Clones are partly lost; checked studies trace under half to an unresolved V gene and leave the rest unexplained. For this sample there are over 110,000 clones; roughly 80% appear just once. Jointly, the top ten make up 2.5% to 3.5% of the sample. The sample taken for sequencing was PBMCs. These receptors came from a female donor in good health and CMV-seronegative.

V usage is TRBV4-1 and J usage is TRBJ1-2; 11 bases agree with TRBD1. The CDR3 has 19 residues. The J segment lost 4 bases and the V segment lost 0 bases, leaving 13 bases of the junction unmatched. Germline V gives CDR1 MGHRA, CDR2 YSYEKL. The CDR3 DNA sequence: TGCGCCAGCAGCCAAGATAGTCAACGGGGACAGGGGGTTAGCTATGGCTACACCTTC. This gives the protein CASSQDSQRGQGVSYGYTF.

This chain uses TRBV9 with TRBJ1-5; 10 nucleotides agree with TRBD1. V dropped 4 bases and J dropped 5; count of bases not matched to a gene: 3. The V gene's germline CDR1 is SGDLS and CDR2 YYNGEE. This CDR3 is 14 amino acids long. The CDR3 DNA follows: TGTGCCAGCAGCTTCGGGACAGGGGATCAGCCCCAGCATTTT. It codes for CASSFGTGDQPQHF.

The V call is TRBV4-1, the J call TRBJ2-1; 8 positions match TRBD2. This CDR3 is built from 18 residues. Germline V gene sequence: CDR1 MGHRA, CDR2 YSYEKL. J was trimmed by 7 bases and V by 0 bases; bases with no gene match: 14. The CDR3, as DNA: TGCGCCAGCAGCCAAGAGATCTTCTCGAGAGGGACTAGAAATGAGCAGTTCTTC. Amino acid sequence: CASSQEIFSRGTRNEQFF.

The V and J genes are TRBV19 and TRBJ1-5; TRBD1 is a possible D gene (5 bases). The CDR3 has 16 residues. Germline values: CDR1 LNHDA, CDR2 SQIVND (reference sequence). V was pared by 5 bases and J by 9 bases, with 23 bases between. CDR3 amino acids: CASSPRQTLSLGPQHF. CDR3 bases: TGTGCCAGTAGTCCACGACAGACTCTTTCCCTTGGGCCCCAGCATTTT.

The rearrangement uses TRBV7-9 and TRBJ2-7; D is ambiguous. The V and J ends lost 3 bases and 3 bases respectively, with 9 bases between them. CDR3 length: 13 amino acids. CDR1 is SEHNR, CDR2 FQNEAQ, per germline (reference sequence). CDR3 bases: TGTGCCAGCAGCTTTGTCCCTAACTACGAGCAGTACTTC. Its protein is CASSFVPNYEQYF.

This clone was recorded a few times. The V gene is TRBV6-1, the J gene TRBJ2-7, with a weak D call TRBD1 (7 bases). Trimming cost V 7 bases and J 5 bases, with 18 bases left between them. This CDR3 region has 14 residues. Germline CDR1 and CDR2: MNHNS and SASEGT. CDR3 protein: CASTSAGGYHEQYF. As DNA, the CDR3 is TGTGCCAGCACCTCGGCAGGGGGGTACCACGAGCAGTACTTC.

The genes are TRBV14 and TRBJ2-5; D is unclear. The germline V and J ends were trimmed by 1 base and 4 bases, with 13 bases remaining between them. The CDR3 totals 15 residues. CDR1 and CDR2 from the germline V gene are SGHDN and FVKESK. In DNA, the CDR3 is TGTGCCAGCAGCCAAGGTCTAGAAACCCCAGAGACCCAGTACTTC. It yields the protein CASSQGLETPETQYF. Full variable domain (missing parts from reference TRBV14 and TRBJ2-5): EAGVTQFPSHSVIEKGQTVTLRCDPISGHDNLYWYRRVMGKEIKFLLHFVKESKQDESGMPNNRFLAERTGGTYSTLKVQPAELEDSGVYFCASSQGLETPETQYFGPGTRLLVL.

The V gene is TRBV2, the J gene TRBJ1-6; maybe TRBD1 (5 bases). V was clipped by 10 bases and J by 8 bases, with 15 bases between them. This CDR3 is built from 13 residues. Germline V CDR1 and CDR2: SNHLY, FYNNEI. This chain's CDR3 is CATLPGVHSPLHF. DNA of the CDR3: TGTGCCACCCTACCGGGGGTTCATTCACCCCTCCACTTT. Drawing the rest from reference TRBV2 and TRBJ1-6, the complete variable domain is EPEVTQTPSHQVTQMGQEVILRCVPISNHLYFYWYRQILGQKVEFLVSFYNNEISEKSEIFDDQFSVERPDGSNFTLKIRSTKLEDSAMYFCATLPGVHSPLHFGNGTRLTVT.

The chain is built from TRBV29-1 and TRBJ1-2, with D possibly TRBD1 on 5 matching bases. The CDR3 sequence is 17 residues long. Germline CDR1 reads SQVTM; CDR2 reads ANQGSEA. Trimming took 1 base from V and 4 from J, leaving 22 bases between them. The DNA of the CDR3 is TGCAGCGTTGAAGTAACGCCAAACCCAGGGCAACTCTATGGCTACACCTTC. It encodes CSVEVTPNPGQLYGYTF.

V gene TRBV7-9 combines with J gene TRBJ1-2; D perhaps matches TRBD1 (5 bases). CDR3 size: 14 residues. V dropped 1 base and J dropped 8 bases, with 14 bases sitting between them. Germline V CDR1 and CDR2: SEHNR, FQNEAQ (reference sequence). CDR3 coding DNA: TGTGCCAGCAGCTTAGGAGGCGGGGGAGAGGGCTACACCTTC. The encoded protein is CASSLGGGGEGYTF.